Presented here are 27 T cell receptor beta chains from one specimen sequenced in a study of CD8 T cells in Susac syndrome. Random hexamers were used to reverse transcribe the RNA input (0.5 to 1 ug). TCRdb re-called the immunoSEQ multiplex PCR reads through MiXCR, storing one row per CDR3 protein. The sample holds approximately 190,000 distinct CDR3 sequences; 90% to 96% are singletons and the top ten take more than 0.08%. The specimen was CD4+ T cells from PBMCs. The receptors come from a human donor with Susac syndrome.

The chain has TRBV9 and TRBJ1-2; no clear D gene. Germline V gene sequence: CDR1 SGDLS, CDR2 YYNGEE. CDR3 length: 14 amino acids. Trimming removed 0 bases at V and 7 bases at J, with 13 bases between. The CDR3 sequence: CASSVVGRSSGYTF. In DNA form, the CDR3 reads TGTGCCAGCAGCGTAGTAGGACGAAGCAGTGGCTACACCTTC.

The chain joins TRBV2 to TRBJ2-1; the D gene could be TRBD1 or TRBD2 (5 bases each). Trimming removed 6 bases from V and 9 bases from J, with 18 bases in between. This CDR3 is built from 14 residues. Germline V gene sequence: CDR1 SNHLY, CDR2 FYNNEI. The CDR3 loop reads CASSLTAGASEQFF. In DNA form, the CDR3 reads TGTGCCAGCAGCCTGACGGCCGGGGCGAGTGAGCAGTTCTTC.

The chain links TRBV7-9 to TRBJ1-6; D is possibly TRBD1 (6 bases). This CDR3 region has 17 residues. Germline CDR1 is SEHNR and CDR2 is FQNEAQ (reference sequence). Trimming shortened V by 5 bases and J by 3 bases, and 17 bases separated the two germline ends. The CDR3: CASSITRGQHYNSPLHF. The CDR3 coding sequence is TGTGCCAGCAGCATAACTCGGGGGCAGCACTATAATTCACCCCTCCACTTT.

This clonotype was picked up a small number of times. The chain is built from TRBV6-1 and TRBJ2-4; no clear D. V was shortened by 5 bases and J by 0 bases, with 5 bases between the two germline ends. The CDR3 runs 13 residues. Germline CDR1 is MNHNS and CDR2 is SASEGT. CDR3 DNA: TGTGCCAGCAGTCCTATAGCCAAAAACATTCAGTACTTC. Translating it yields CASSPIAKNIQYF.

Of note for this clonotype: The junction differs from germline at one of its ends, possibly a read error. The V gene is TRBV3-1, the J gene TRBJ2-7; tentatively, D is TRBD2 (6 bases). This CDR3 is 13 amino acids long. Germline CDR1 is LGHDT and CDR2 is YNNKEL (reference sequence). CDR3 DNA sequence: TGTGCCAGCACCACGGGGGTCACCTCCTATCCTATTTTC. Translating it yields CASTTGVTSYPIF.

This chain links TRBV5-1 with TRBJ1-6; 10 nucleotides match TRBD1. The V gene end was trimmed by 4 bases and the J gene end by 10 bases; junction bases not matched to a gene: 5. CDR1 is SGHRS, CDR2 YFSETQ, per germline. There are 14 residues in the CDR3. CDR3 DNA: TGCGCCAGCAGCGGCGGGACAGGGGAATCACCCCTCCACTTT. Translation gives CASSGGTGESPLHF. Full variable domain (rest looked up from reference TRBV5-1 and TRBJ1-6): KAGVTQTPRYLIKTRGQQVTLSCSPISGHRSVSWYQQTPGQGLQFLFEYFSETQRNKGNFPGRFSGRQFSNSRSEMNVSTLELGDSALYLCASSGGTGESPLHFGNGTRLTVT.

The rearrangement links TRBV20-1 to TRBJ2-5; maybe TRBD2 (5 bases). CDR3 length: 12 amino acids. V lost 3 bases, J lost 5 bases, and 10 bases lay in between. Germline CDR1 and CDR2: DFQATT and SNEGSKA (reference sequence). CDR3 amino acids: CSASASPETQYF. The CDR3 DNA is TGCAGTGCTAGTGCTAGCCCGGAGACCCAGTACTTC.

The V gene is TRBV6-5, the J gene TRBJ1-2, with D uncertain. In germline, CDR1 is MNHEY, CDR2 SVGAGI. This CDR3 is built from 14 residues. Between the trimmed V and J ends, which lost 4 bases and 3 bases, there was a span of 12 bases. CDR3 sequence reads: CASSFRNSHYGYTF. In DNA form, the CDR3 reads TGTGCCAGCAGTTTCCGAAACTCGCACTATGGCTACACCTTC.

The chain links TRBV20-1 to TRBJ1-5, with D perhaps TRBD1 (5 bases). Deletions cut 4 bases from V and 0 bases from J, with 16 bases between. The CDR3 length is 16 residues. Per the germline V gene, CDR1 is DFQATT and CDR2 is SNEGSKA (reference sequence). CDR3 region: CSAIRGAADSNQPQHF. The CDR3, as DNA: TGCAGTGCTATACGCGGGGCAGCGGATAGCAATCAGCCCCAGCATTTT.

The table lists this clonotype with a count of one. The chain uses TRBV6-5 and TRBJ2-7; D uncertain. The CDR3 is 15 amino acids. Germline V CDR1 and CDR2: MNHEY, SVGAGI. The V gene lost 0 bases and the J gene lost 3 bases, with 12 bases spanning the gap. CDR3 DNA sequence: TGTGCCAGCAGTTACTCAGGAGAGTGGGTCTACGAGCAGTACTTC. It specifies CASSYSGEWVYEQYF.

The chain recombines TRBV20-1 with TRBJ1-6; D is unresolved. Trimming took off 6 bases at V and 0 bases at J, with 12 bases between the two ends. The CDR3 runs 15 residues. Germline V gene sequence: CDR1 DFQATT, CDR2 SNEGSKA (reference sequence). The CDR3 DNA reads as TGCAGTGCCGCGGCGGCTAGCTCCTATAATTCACCCCTCCACTTT. It translates to CSAAAASSYNSPLHF.

V usage is TRBV11-2 and J usage is TRBJ2-7, with D perhaps matching TRBD1 (6 bases). The CDR3 spans 15 residues. CDR1 is SGHAT and CDR2 is FQNNGV in the germline V gene. Trimming pared 5 bases from V and 5 bases from J, leaving 19 bases between. CDR3 loop: CASSRRGSGPHEQYF. The CDR3 coding sequence is TGTGCCAGCAGCCGCAGGGGCTCCGGCCCCCACGAGCAGTACTTC.

The chain joins TRBV29-1 to TRBJ2-7; a possible D gene is TRBD2 (6 bases). Looked up from germline, CDR1 is SQVTM and CDR2 is ANQGSEA. The CDR3 consists of 12 residues. V was clipped by 3 bases and J by 2 bases, with 8 bases between them. This CDR3 is CSVDAGPYEQYF. CDR3 sequence (DNA): TGCAGCGTTGACGCGGGGCCCTACGAGCAGTACTTC.

J is TRBJ1-2 and V is TRBV7-2, with D possibly being TRBD1 (5 bases). CDR1 SGHTA and CDR2 FQGNSA come from the germline V gene. The V and J ends lost 0 bases and 3 bases respectively, with 14 bases between them. The CDR3 length is 16 residues. In DNA, the CDR3 is TGTGCCAGCAGCTTAGCGAGAGCTGGGACCCACTATGGCTACACCTTC. Protein: CASSLARAGTHYGYTF. The complete variable domain, with remaining parts taken from reference TRBV7-2 and TRBJ1-2, reads GAGVSQSPSNKVTEKGKDVELRCDPISGHTALYWYRQSLGQGLEFLIYFQGNSAPDKSGLPSDRFSAERTGGSVSTLTIQRTQQEDSAVYLCASSLARAGTHYGYTFGSGTRLTVV.

This rearrangement joins TRBV6-8 to TRBJ1-5, with a possible D match to TRBD1 (6 bases). There are 15 residues in the CDR3. The V gene lost 4 bases and the J gene lost 1 base, with 11 bases spanning the gap. In germline, CDR1 is MNHGY, CDR2 SAAAGT. CDR3 in DNA: TGTGCCAGCAGTTCGCCGGGACACAGCAATCAGCCCCAGCATTTT. Translating it yields CASSSPGHSNQPQHF.

The chain uses TRBV7-2 and TRBJ2-3, with a tentative D call TRBD2 (5 bases). Germline loops: CDR1 SGHTA, CDR2 FQGNSA. This CDR3 has 14 amino acids. V was shortened by 2 bases and J by 6 bases, with 12 bases between the two germline ends. This CDR3 is CASSLSSPGDTQYF. The CDR3 DNA is TGTGCCAGCAGCTTATCTAGCCCGGGGGATACGCAGTATTTT.

The genes are TRBV15 and TRBJ1-3, with D possibly matching TRBD1 (6 bases). From germline, CDR1 is LNHNV and CDR2 YYDKDF (reference sequence). The CDR3 is made up of 16 amino acids. The ends were cut back, 0 bases at V and 2 bases at J, with 11 bases in the middle. Here the CDR3 reads CATSRDRGATGNTIYF. CDR3 sequence (DNA): TGTGCCACCAGCAGAGATCGGGGGGCAACTGGAAACACCATATATTTT.

The chain carries TRBV3-1 and TRBJ1-6, with D possibly matching TRBD1 (5 bases). V lost 4 bases, J lost 10 bases, and 11 bases lay in between. The germline gives CDR1 LGHDT, CDR2 YNNKEL (reference sequence). The CDR3 sequence is 13 residues long. The CDR3 DNA follows: TGTGCCAGCAGCCCCCTCAGGGACTCACCCCTCCACTTT. Translated: CASSPLRDSPLHF.

The gene calls are TRBV9 and TRBJ2-3; D is uncertain. This CDR3 spans 16 amino acids. V dropped 0 bases and J dropped 0 bases, with 11 bases sitting between them. Germline V gene sequence: CDR1 SGDLS, CDR2 YYNGEE. The DNA for the CDR3 is TGTGCCAGCAGCGTAGTCGGCGAGCTTAGCACAGATACGCAGTATTTT. It translates to CASSVVGELSTDTQYF.

V is TRBV2 and J is TRBJ2-7, with D perhaps TRBD1 (5 bases). Germline assignment: CDR1 SNHLY and CDR2 FYNNEI. The CDR3 is 14 amino acids. V lost 5 bases and J lost 0, with 11 bases in between. The CDR3: CASSYDSSSYEQYF. CDR3 nucleotide sequence: TGTGCCAGCAGTTATGACAGTAGCTCCTACGAGCAGTACTTC.

This sequence joins TRBV6-2 or TRBV6-3 and TRBJ2-7; 7 bases match TRBD2. Germline trimming cut 7 bases from V and 2 bases from J; bases unmatched to any gene: 5. Germline V CDR1 and CDR2: MNHEY, SVGEGT. The CDR3 has 13 amino acids. CDR3 nucleotide sequence: TGTGCCAGCAATGCGGGACTACCCTACGAGCAGTACTTC. Its translation: CASNAGLPYEQYF.

The chain carries TRBV30 and TRBJ1-1, with a possible D match to TRBD1 (5 bases). V lost 0 bases and J 5 bases, leaving 10 bases between the germline ends. CDR3 length equals 13 residues. Germline values: CDR1 GTSNPN, CDR2 SVGIG (reference sequence). The CDR3: CAWSVGGGTEAFF. DNA for the CDR3: TGTGCCTGGAGTGTTGGCGGGGGGACTGAAGCTTTCTTT.

The chain links TRBV7-2 to TRBJ2-5, with D perhaps matching TRBD2 (5 bases). This CDR3 has 13 residues. Germline loops: CDR1 SGHTA, CDR2 FQGNSA. V was pared by 1 base and J by 2 bases, with 5 bases between. The CDR3 spells CASSLGEQETQYF. CDR3 sequence (DNA): TGTGCCAGCAGCTTAGGGGAGCAAGAGACCCAGTACTTC.

The chain couples TRBV19 to TRBJ2-1, with no clear D. The CDR3 is 14 amino acids. Trimming removed 1 base from V and 8 bases from J, with 12 bases in between. CDR1 LNHDA and CDR2 SQIVND come from the germline V gene (reference sequence). The CDR3 region is CASSIGQANHEQFF. The CDR3 bases are TGTGCCAGTAGTATAGGCCAGGCTAACCATGAGCAGTTCTTC.

V gene TRBV20-1 combines with J gene TRBJ2-5, with 9 bases that match TRBD2. Per germline, CDR1 DFQATT and CDR2 SNEGSKA (reference sequence). The CDR3 is made up of 13 amino acids. Trimming took 2 bases from V and 2 from J; bases not matched to a gene: 0. The CDR3 is CSARLAGQETQYF. The CDR3 DNA reads as TGCAGTGCTAGACTAGCGGGGCAAGAGACCCAGTACTTC.

This rearrangement joins TRBV7-2 to TRBJ1-2; no clear D. V was trimmed by 0 bases and J by 8 bases, leaving 25 bases between them. The CDR3 spans 18 residues. Germline V lookup: CDR1 SGHTA, CDR2 FQGNSA. This chain's CDR3 is CASSLATAWLNLLGGYTF. In DNA, the CDR3 is TGTGCCAGCAGCTTAGCCACAGCATGGCTGAACCTATTAGGGGGCTACACCTTC. Full variable domain (outside the CDR3, taken from reference TRBV7-2 and TRBJ1-2): GAGVSQSPSNKVTEKGKDVELRCDPISGHTALYWYRQSLGQGLEFLIYFQGNSAPDKSGLPSDRFSAERTGGSVSTLTIQRTQQEDSAVYLCASSLATAWLNLLGGYTFGSGTRLTVV.

The CDR3 sequence: CATKALLVSDTQYF. CDR3 nucleotides: TGTGCCACCAAAGCCCTCCTAGTATCGGATACGCAGTATTTT. The chain uses TRBV15 and TRBJ2-3; unclear D gene. This CDR3 is 14 amino acids long. Between the trimmed V and J ends, which lost 7 bases and 6 bases, there was a span of 17 bases. CDR1 is LNHNV, CDR2 YYDKDF, per germline (reference sequence).